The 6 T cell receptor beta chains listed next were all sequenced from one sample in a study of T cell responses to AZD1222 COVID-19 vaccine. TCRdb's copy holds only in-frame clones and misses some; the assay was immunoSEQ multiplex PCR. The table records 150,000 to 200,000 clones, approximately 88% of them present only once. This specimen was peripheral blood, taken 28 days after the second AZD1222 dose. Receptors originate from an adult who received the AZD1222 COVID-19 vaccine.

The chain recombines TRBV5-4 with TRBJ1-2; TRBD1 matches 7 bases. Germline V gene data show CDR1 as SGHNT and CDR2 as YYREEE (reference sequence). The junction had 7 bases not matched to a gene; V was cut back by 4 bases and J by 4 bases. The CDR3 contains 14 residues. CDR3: CASSISTGLYGYTF. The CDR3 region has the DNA TGTGCCAGCAGCATTTCGACAGGGCTCTATGGCTACACCTTC.

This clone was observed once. CDR3: CATSRGGYGDEQYF. CDR3 DNA sequence: TGTGCCACCAGCAGAGGAGGGTACGGGGACGAGCAGTACTTC. This chain links TRBV15 with TRBJ2-7; D might be TRBD2 (5 bases). Germline V gene lookup returns CDR1 LNHNV and CDR2 YYDKDF (reference sequence). Trimming removed 1 base at V and 5 bases at J, with 12 bases between. The CDR3 totals 14 residues.

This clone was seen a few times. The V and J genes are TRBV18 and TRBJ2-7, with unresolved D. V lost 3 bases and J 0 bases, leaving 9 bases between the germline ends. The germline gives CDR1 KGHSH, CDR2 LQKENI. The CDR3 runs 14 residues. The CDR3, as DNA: TGTGCCAGCTCACCCACCACAGTCTCCTACGAGCAGTACTTC. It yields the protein CASSPTTVSYEQYF. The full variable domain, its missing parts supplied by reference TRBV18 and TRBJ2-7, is NAGVMQNPRHLVRRRGQEARLRCSPMKGHSHVYWYRQLPEEGLKFMVYLQKENIIDESGMPKERFSAEFPKEGPSILRIQQVVRGDSAAYFCASSPTTVSYEQYFGPGTRLTVT.

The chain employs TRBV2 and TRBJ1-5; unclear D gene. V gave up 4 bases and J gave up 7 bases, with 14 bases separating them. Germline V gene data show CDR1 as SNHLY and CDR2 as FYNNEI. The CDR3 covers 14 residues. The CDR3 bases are TGTGCCAGCAGTGGTCAAGCAGAGCGCCAGCCCCAGCATTTT. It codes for CASSGQAERQPQHF.

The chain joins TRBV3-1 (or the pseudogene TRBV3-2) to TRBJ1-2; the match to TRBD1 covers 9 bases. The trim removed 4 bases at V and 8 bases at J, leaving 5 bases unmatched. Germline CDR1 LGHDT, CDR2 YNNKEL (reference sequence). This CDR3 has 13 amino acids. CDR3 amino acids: CASSRDRVEGYTF. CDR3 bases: TGTGCCAGCAGCCGGGACAGGGTGGAAGGCTACACCTTC.

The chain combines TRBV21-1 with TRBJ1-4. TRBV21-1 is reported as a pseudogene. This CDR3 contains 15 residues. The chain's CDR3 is CASTRDRDSNEKLFF. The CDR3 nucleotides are TGTGCCAGCACCCGGGACCGGGACTCTAATGAAAAACTGTTTTTT.